These 20 T cell receptor beta chains were all obtained from the same sample, sequenced in a study of CD8 T cells in ankylosing spondylitis. TCRdb independently ran MiXCR on the 5' RACE reads; one entry per CDR3 protein. Of 210,000 or so distinct CDR3 sequences in the sample, 8% to 9% were seen once. What was sequenced was blood, either unsorted or a sorted T cell fraction (not recorded which). Receptors were obtained from a female donor with ankylosing spondylitis or in good health (not recorded which).

This clonotype was recorded many times. The chain couples TRBV20-1 to TRBJ2-1; 9 bases match TRBD2. Unmatched junction bases numbered 13, after V lost 4 bases and J lost 9 bases. CDR3 size: 15 residues. Germline V gives CDR1 DFQATT, CDR2 SNEGSKA (reference sequence). CDR3 sequence (DNA): TGCAGTGCTACCCCCACCCCAGCGGGAGGAGTTGAGCAGTTCTTC. Protein: CSATPTPAGGVEQFF.

This chain links TRBV7-2 with TRBJ2-3; weak D call: TRBD2 (5 bases). Germline CDR1 and CDR2: SGHTA and FQGNSA. This CDR3 has 14 amino acids. With 3 bases removed from V and 4 bases from J, the gap between germline ends came to 11 bases. CDR3 DNA: TGTGCCAGCAGCTTTAAGTCCGGGGCAGATACGCAGTATTTT. Amino acids: CASSFKSGADTQYF.

This clonotype appeared a few times. The chain recombines TRBV6-5 with TRBJ1-1; 8 bases match TRBD1. V lost 4 bases, J lost 4 bases, and 14 bases stayed unmatched. The CDR3 is 17 residues long. Germline CDR1 MNHEY, CDR2 SVGAGI. The CDR3 nucleotides read TGTGCCAGCAGTTCTCTAAAGTCGCAGGGGGCAAGCACTGAAGCTTTCTTT. It translates to CASSSLKSQGASTEAFF.

The rearrangement links TRBV6-2 or TRBV6-3 to TRBJ1-2, with 7 bases identical to TRBD1. Germline CDR1 is MNHEY and CDR2 is SVGEGT. This CDR3 spans 13 amino acids. J was trimmed by 4 bases and V by 6 bases; bases with no gene match: 5. The CDR3 loop reads CASSDRDSYGYTF. DNA for the CDR3: TGTGCCAGCAGCGACCGGGACAGCTATGGCTACACCTTC.

With respect to this clonotype: This may arise from a read error, as a much more abundant clone is one base away. The chain is built from TRBV5-1 and TRBJ2-5; D might be TRBD2 (6 bases). This CDR3 contains 13 residues. Germline V gene lookup returns CDR1 SGHRS and CDR2 YFSETQ. The DNA for the CDR3 is TGCGTCAGCACCCGGGAGTACCAAGAGACCCAGTACTTC. Translation: CVSTREYQETQYF.

In this sample, this clonotype turned up a few times. The rearrangement links TRBV20-1 to TRBJ1-1, with D possibly matching TRBD1 (5 bases). Germline values: CDR1 DFQATT, CDR2 SNEGSKA (reference sequence). V was trimmed by 7 bases and J by 0 bases, leaving 15 bases between them. The CDR3 totals 14 residues. The CDR3 DNA reads TGCAGTGTCACAAAGGGACGGATGAACACTGAAGCTTTCTTT. It codes for CSVTKGRMNTEAFF.

At least ten counts were recorded for this clonotype. V is TRBV20-1 and J is TRBJ2-3; D call uncertain. Between the trimmed V and J ends, which lost 1 base and 2 bases, there was a span of 16 bases. CDR3 size: 16 residues. Germline V lookup: CDR1 DFQATT, CDR2 SNEGSKA (reference sequence). The CDR3 reads CSARGADASSTDTQYF. The CDR3 region has the DNA TGCAGTGCTAGAGGGGCCGATGCGAGTTCCACAGATACGCAGTATTTT.

This clonotype was recorded many times. The chain carries TRBV27 and TRBJ1-3, with D tentatively TRBD1 (5 bases). Trimming cost V 3 bases and J 3 bases, with 9 bases left between them. The germline gives CDR1 MNHEY, CDR2 SMNVEV (reference sequence). The CDR3 is 14 residues long. The CDR3 DNA is TGTGCCAGCAGTTTTACAGGAGATGGAAACACCATATATTTT. Translation: CASSFTGDGNTIYF.

This clonotype was seen many times. This rearrangement joins TRBV20-1 to TRBJ2-5; maybe TRBD2 (6 bases). Trimming took off 6 bases at V and 1 base at J, with 15 bases between the two ends. CDR1 and CDR2 (germline): DFQATT, SNEGSKA (reference sequence). The CDR3 sequence is 14 residues long. This chain's CDR3 is CSATRELFQETQYF. The CDR3 bases are TGCAGTGCCACTCGGGAGCTTTTCCAAGAGACCCAGTACTTC.

This clonotype was picked up many times. The V and J genes are TRBV6-1 and TRBJ2-3; D uncertain. Germline V CDR1 and CDR2: MNHNS, SASEGT. The CDR3 extends over 16 amino acids. V lost 5 bases to trimming and J lost 1 base, with 16 bases between them. CDR3 nucleotide sequence: TGTGCCAGCAGTCCTACCCAGCGCGCCGGCACAGATACGCAGTATTTT. It translates to CASSPTQRAGTDTQYF.

The table lists this clonotype with many counts. This chain uses TRBV20-1 with TRBJ2-1, with a possible D match to TRBD2 (6 bases). CDR3 length: 17 amino acids. Looked up from germline, CDR1 is DFQATT and CDR2 is SNEGSKA (reference sequence). Trimming left V 0 bases short and J 9 bases short, with 24 bases between. The CDR3 coding sequence is TGCAGTGCTAGAGAGGTTGGTAACGCGGGAAGAGGTCGTGAGCAGTTCTTC. Amino acid sequence: CSAREVGNAGRGREQFF.

This clonotype showed up many times. The chain has TRBV2 and TRBJ2-4; D not resolved. This CDR3 has 13 residues. Trimming took off 6 bases at V and 6 bases at J, with 12 bases between the two ends. CDR1 SNHLY and CDR2 FYNNEI come from the germline V gene. The CDR3 DNA reads TGTGCCAGCAGGGGCATTCCTGGAAACATTCAGTACTTC. Translation gives CASRGIPGNIQYF.

This clonotype was counted ten times or more. This sequence joins TRBV6-1 and TRBJ2-7; D unclear. Per the germline V gene, CDR1 is MNHNS and CDR2 is SASEGT. The CDR3 length is 11 residues. V shed 7 bases and J shed 6 bases, with 10 bases lying between them. The CDR3 spells CASILLTEQYF. The DNA for the CDR3 is TGTGCCAGCATCCTCCTCACCGAGCAGTACTTC.

This clonotype showed up just a few times. A much larger clone differs by one base, so this may be a read error. The chain couples TRBV7-8 to TRBJ2-3; 9 bases fit TRBD2. J lost 5 bases, V lost 4 bases, and 19 bases had no gene match. Germline lookup yields CDR1 SGHVS and CDR2 FQNEAQ. The CDR3 extends over 19 amino acids. CDR3 sequence: CASSSVGGPASGIKDTQYF. CDR3 DNA: TGTGCCAGCAGCTCAGTGGGGGGCCCGGCTAGCGGGATAAAAGATACGCAGTATTTT.

This clonotype was detected a few times. J is TRBJ2-2 and V is TRBV7-9; D is ambiguous. V was pared by 5 bases and J by 0 bases, with 13 bases between. The CDR3 consists of 16 residues. Germline CDR1 SEHNR, CDR2 FQNEAQ (reference sequence). CDR3: CASSLLRAPNTGELFF. Here the CDR3 DNA reads TGTGCCAGCAGCCTACTCCGGGCCCCGAACACCGGGGAGCTGTTTTTT. The full variable domain, its missing parts supplied by reference TRBV7-9 and TRBJ2-2, is DTGVSQNPRHKITKRGQNVTFRCDPISEHNRLYWYRQTLGQGPEFLTYFQNEAQLEKSRLLSDRFSAERPKGSFSTLEIQRTEQGDSAMYLCASSLLRAPNTGELFFGEGSRLTVL.

The chain has TRBV9 and TRBJ2-5, with D perhaps given as TRBD1 or TRBD2 (5 bases each). Germline V lookup: CDR1 SGDLS, CDR2 YYNGEE. The CDR3 extends over 14 amino acids. Between the trimmed V and J ends, which lost 3 bases and 2 bases, there was a span of 11 bases. DNA for the CDR3: TGTGCCAGCAGCGCGGGGACCGCTCAAGAGACCCAGTACTTC. The encoded protein is CASSAGTAQETQYF.

A remark on this clonotype: A much larger clone is a single base away; this may be a read error. The rearrangement uses TRBV11-3 and TRBJ2-3; D is undetermined. The CDR3 contains 14 residues. CDR1 SGHNT and CDR2 YENEEA come from the germline V gene. In DNA form, the CDR3 reads TGTGCCAGCAGCTTATCTAGGAGTACAGATGCGCAGTATTTT. Translated: CASSLSRSTDAQYF.

This clonotype was seen a few times. V usage is TRBV6-2 or TRBV6-3 and J usage is TRBJ2-7; D tentatively reads TRBD1 or TRBD2 (5 bases each). Trimming cost V 0 bases and J 3 bases, with 18 bases left between them. The CDR3 extends over 17 amino acids. Germline V gene data show CDR1 as MNHEY and CDR2 as SVGEGT. The DNA for the CDR3 is TGTGCCAGCAGTTACTCTGGGGGACGCACGTTTGGCTACGAGCAGTACTTC. As protein: CASSYSGGRTFGYEQYF.

In its sample, this clonotype was seen many times. CDR3 coding DNA: TGTGCCAGCAGTTTAACAGGTCGGAATTCACCCCTCCACTTT. Its translation is CASSLTGRNSPLHF. The chain uses TRBV27 and TRBJ1-6; D possibly corresponds to TRBD1 (5 bases). The CDR3 has 14 amino acids. V lost 2 bases and J 7 bases, leaving 9 bases between the germline ends. CDR1 is MNHEY and CDR2 is SMNVEV in the germline V gene (reference sequence).

This clonotype was observed at least ten times. This chain uses TRBV23-1 with TRBJ2-6; 10 positions match TRBD1. TRBV23-1 is given ORF status, its function remaining uncertain. This CDR3 has 20 amino acids. V dropped 6 bases and J dropped 4; count of bases not matched to a gene: 18. The CDR3 is CASSQDRGKQGVAGANVLTF. The CDR3, as DNA: TGCGCCAGCAGCCAGGACAGGGGGAAACAGGGTGTCGCCGGGGCCAACGTCCTGACTTTC.